This entry is about one T cell receptor (beta chain). Its antigen is unknown. In germline, CDR1 is MDHEN, CDR2 SYDVKM. The CDR3 consists of 15 residues. Unmatched junction bases numbered 6, after V lost 5 bases and J lost 5 bases. This entry is derived from a study of beta chain features in type 1 diabetes. Study findings and constraints: There was a moderate but significant shortening of TCRB CDR3s in all four CD4+ subsets of Type 1 diabetes patients.

The isolated RNA, all of it, was reverse transcribed, so expressed TCRB transcripts were what got sequenced. Measured with immunoSEQ multiplex PCR; TCRdb has only the in-frame clones, and not every one. The data hold about 180,000 clones, with about 7.9% observed a single time. The chain uses TRBV28 and TRBJ2-5, with 12 bases aligning to TRBD2. This TCR derives from a man younger than 30 with type 1 diabetes. Material: central memory CD4+ T cells from blood. CDR3 nucleotides: TGTGCCAGCAGTACTAGCGGGAGGCGGAGGGAGACCCAGTACTTC. This translates into CASSTSGRRRETQYF.